One sample yielded the 16 T cell receptor beta chains listed below, sequenced in a study of control samples from healthy donors and cancer patients. Sequencing used immunoSEQ multiplex PCR; TCRdb keeps in-frame clones, though not all of them. The sample comprises about 410,000 clones, 90% of which are singletons, and 6% to 7% rests with the top ten. Input material: PBMCs. These receptors were collected from a man aged 35-49 years with head and neck cancer.

The V and J genes are TRBV5-6 and TRBJ2-1; weak D call: TRBD2 (5 bases). Trimming shortened V by 0 bases and J by 14 bases, and 12 bases separated the two germline ends. The CDR3 length is 12 residues. Germline V CDR1 and CDR2: SGHDT, YYEEEE. CDR3 DNA: TGTGCCAGCAGCTTGGGAGCGGTTAGGAAGTTCTTC. It is translated as CASSLGAVRKFF.

The chain employs TRBV28 and TRBJ2-1; D not resolved. CDR3 length: 14 residues. V lost 7 bases and J 5 bases, leaving 15 bases between the germline ends. Per the germline V gene, CDR1 is MDHEN and CDR2 is SYDVKM. The CDR3 reads CASKRSTHNNEQFF. DNA for the CDR3: TGTGCCAGCAAAAGGTCTACTCATAACAATGAGCAGTTCTTC.

The chain combines TRBV18 with TRBJ2-7; TRBD2 matches at 12 bases. Germline CDR1 reads KGHSH; CDR2 reads LQKENI. The V and J ends lost 6 bases and 0 bases, in that order; junction bases with no gene match: 3. The CDR3 has 15 amino acids. The CDR3 spells CASSPTSGSSYEQYF. The CDR3 nucleotides read TGTGCCAGCTCCCCGACTAGCGGGAGCTCCTACGAGCAGTACTTC. Combining the CDR3 with reference TRBV18 and TRBJ2-7 gives the whole variable domain NAGVMQNPRHLVRRRGQEARLRCSPMKGHSHVYWYRQLPEEGLKFMVYLQKENIIDESGMPKERFSAEFPKEGPSILRIQQVVRGDSAAYFCASSPTSGSSYEQYFGPGTRLTVT.

The gene calls are TRBV18 and TRBJ2-1; 8 positions agree with TRBD2. Looked up from germline, CDR1 is KGHSH and CDR2 is LQKENI. The CDR3 is 15 residues long. Trimming took 3 bases from V and 4 from J; bases not matched to a gene: 5. CDR3 DNA sequence: TGTGCCAGCTCACCGGCCGGGAGGGATTACAATGAGCAGTTCTTC. It translates to CASSPAGRDYNEQFF.

The J gene is TRBJ2-2, the V gene TRBV19; 14 bases align to TRBD2. Trimming removed 10 bases from V and 6 bases from J; junction bases left unmatched: 4. CDR1 is LNHDA and CDR2 is SQIVND in the germline V gene (reference sequence). This CDR3 is built from 14 residues. CDR3 amino acids: CATGTSGGAGELFF. CDR3 DNA sequence: TGTGCCACTGGGACTAGCGGGGGTGCCGGGGAGCTGTTTTTT.

As to this clone: The junction departs from germline at one end; a sequencing error may be responsible. The chain employs TRBV11-2 and TRBJ2-2; no reliable D call. There are 14 residues in the CDR3. CDR1 is SGHAT and CDR2 is FQNNGV in the germline V gene. CDR3 coding DNA: TGTGCCAACAGCTTAGAGATCAACACCGGGGAGCTGTTTTTT. This gives the protein CANSLEINTGELFF. The full variable domain, its missing parts supplied by reference TRBV11-2 and TRBJ2-2, is EAGVAQSPRYKIIEKRQSVAFWCNPISGHATLYWYQQILGQGPKLLIQFQNNGVVDDSQLPKDRFSAERLKGVDSTLKIQPAKLEDSAVYLCANSLEINTGELFFGEGSRLTVL.

The CDR3 bases are TGTGCCAGCAGCCCACGACAGAACTATGGCTACACCTTC. Protein sequence: CASSPRQNYGYTF. The chain employs TRBV5-4 and TRBJ1-2; maybe TRBD1 (5 bases). This CDR3 is built from 13 residues. The V end was cut by 4 bases, the J end by 2 bases, with 9 bases between. The germline gives CDR1 SGHNT, CDR2 YYREEE (reference sequence).

The chain links TRBV18 to TRBJ1-1, with unresolved D. Germline V CDR1 and CDR2: KGHSH, LQKENI. The CDR3 is made up of 15 amino acids. Trimming removed 0 bases at V and 1 base at J, with 9 bases between. The CDR3 region has the DNA TGTGCCAGCTCACCACCGAGGGCGGGGAACACTGAAGCTTTCTTT. Residues: CASSPPRAGNTEAFF.

The chain links TRBV6-6 to TRBJ1-1; D call uncertain. Germline CDR1 is MNHNY and CDR2 is SVGAGI (reference sequence). V was shortened by 2 bases and J by 4 bases, with 14 bases between the two germline ends. CDR3 size: 15 residues. The CDR3 reads CASSYPVGEPTEAFF. CDR3 DNA sequence: TGTGCCAGCAGTTACCCCGTCGGGGAGCCCACTGAAGCTTTCTTT.

This clone has just a few counts. This chain uses TRBV28 with TRBJ2-4, with D unresolved. V was pared by 6 bases and J by 0 bases, with 9 bases between. This CDR3 region has 14 residues. Germline V gene data show CDR1 as MDHEN and CDR2 as SYDVKM. CDR3 nucleotides: TGTGCCAGCAGAAAGCGACTAGCCAAAAACATTCAGTACTTC. It translates to CASRKRLAKNIQYF.

The rearrangement links TRBV20-1 to TRBJ2-7; D unclear. Germline lookup yields CDR1 DFQATT and CDR2 SNEGSKA (reference sequence). The CDR3 is 13 residues long. V was trimmed by 3 bases and J by 3 bases, leaving 12 bases between them. The CDR3 DNA sequence: TGCAGTGCTAGTCGAGTGACGGACTACGAGCAGTACTTC. It yields the protein CSASRVTDYEQYF.

The V gene is TRBV6-5, the J gene TRBJ2-7, with 8 bases fitting TRBD1. The junction had 7 bases not matched to a gene; V was cut back by 5 bases and J by 4 bases. The CDR3 spans 14 residues. Looked up from germline, CDR1 is MNHEY and CDR2 is SVGAGI. The CDR3 sequence is CASSQDRVGYEQYF. CDR3 nucleotides: TGTGCCAGCAGTCAGGACAGGGTGGGGTACGAGCAGTACTTC.

J is TRBJ1-1 and V is TRBV5-1; D unclear. The germline V and J ends were trimmed by 3 bases and 1 base, with 7 bases remaining between them. The CDR3 has 13 residues. Per the germline V gene, CDR1 is SGHRS and CDR2 is YFSETQ. The CDR3 bases are TGCGCCAGCAGCTCCTCAGGGAACACTGAAGCTTTCTTT. Amino acids: CASSSSGNTEAFF.

Concerning this clone itself: Other DNA sequences in this sample translate to the same CDR3. This chain joins TRBV30 and TRBJ1-1; 8 positions agree with TRBD1. The V and J ends lost 3 bases and 0 bases, in that order; junction bases with no gene match: 3. This CDR3 comprises 14 residues. Germline CDR1 reads GTSNPN; CDR2 reads SVGIG (reference sequence). CDR3 in DNA: TGTGCCTGGAGCAGGGACAGGATGAACACTGAAGCTTTCTTT. This encodes CAWSRDRMNTEAFF. Drawing the rest from reference TRBV30 and TRBJ1-1, the complete variable domain is SQTIHQWPATLVQPVGSPLSLECTVEGTSNPNLYWYRQAAGRGLQLLFYSVGIGQISSEVPQNLSASRPQDRQFILSSKKLLLSDSGFYLCAWSRDRMNTEAFFGQGTRLTVV.

J is TRBJ2-7 and V is TRBV4-1; TRBD1 aligns across 7 bases. The ends lost 3 bases at V and 0 bases at J; junction bases unmatched: 5. The CDR3 is 15 residues long. Germline V gives CDR1 MGHRA, CDR2 YSYEKL. The CDR3 DNA sequence: TGCGCCAGCAGCCAGTCGACAGGGCTCTCCTACGAGCAGTACTTC. Translated: CASSQSTGLSYEQYF.

This clone was observed once. This chain joins TRBV2 and TRBJ2-5, with 12 bases matching TRBD1. The junction had 7 bases not matched to a gene; V was cut back by 7 bases and J by 7 bases. The CDR3 totals 14 residues. Germline V gives CDR1 SNHLY, CDR2 FYNNEI. The CDR3, as DNA: TGTGCCAGCACGGGACAGGGGGCGCTGGGGACCCAGTACTTC. Translated, it gives CASTGQGALGTQYF.